Below are 27 T cell receptor beta chains sequenced from a single sample in a study of T cell repertoires in aging, cancer and after chemotherapy. The template was genomic DNA from peripheral blood, not RNA. A mixed TRB-A/B primer pool amplified rearranged TRB by multiplex touch-down PCR. One entry per CDR3 protein results from TCRdb running MiXCR on the multiplex PCR reads. The sample lists 2,500 to 4,000 distinct CDR3 sequences, just under 45% occurring once. The sample taken for sequencing was blood. These receptors all stem from a human donor with a solid tumor.

This chain joins TRBV20-1 and TRBJ1-5; D possibly corresponds to TRBD1 (6 bases). Trimming stripped 6 bases from V and 0 bases from J, with 15 bases between. CDR1 is DFQATT and CDR2 is SNEGSKA in the germline V gene (reference sequence). CDR3 size: 15 residues. The CDR3 here is CSALADSYSNQPQHF. The CDR3 nucleotides read TGCAGTGCATTAGCGGACAGTTATAGCAATCAGCCCCAGCATTTT.

This clonotype was seen a few times. The chain is built from TRBV7-2 and TRBJ2-7; 7 bases line up with TRBD2. The V segment lost 5 bases and the J segment 6 bases; nucleotides outside the gene matches: 7. The CDR3 is 13 amino acids. Germline V gives CDR1 SGHTA, CDR2 FQGNSA. CDR3 region: CASSPSREREQYF. DNA for the CDR3: TGTGCCAGCAGCCCCTCGCGGGAGCGCGAGCAGTACTTC. The full variable domain, completed using reference TRBV7-2 and TRBJ2-7, is GAGVSQSPSNKVTEKGKDVELRCDPISGHTALYWYRQSLGQGLEFLIYFQGNSAPDKSGLPSDRFSAERTGGSVSTLTIQRTQQEDSAVYLCASSPSREREQYFGPGTRLTVT.

The chain employs TRBV30 and TRBJ2-3; TRBD2 aligns across 15 bases. Germline V gene lookup returns CDR1 GTSNPN and CDR2 SVGIG (reference sequence). The CDR3 covers 16 residues. Trimming took 1 base from V and 5 from J; bases not matched to a gene: 4. The DNA for the CDR3 is TGTGCCTGGAGTGGTGGACTAGCGGGAGGGCTAGATACGCAGTATTTT. Protein: CAWSGGLAGGLDTQYF.

The chain couples TRBV12-3 or TRBV12-4 to TRBJ1-1, with TRBD1 matching over 7 bases. V trimming: 5 bases; J trimming: 8 bases; junction bases outside the gene matches: 8. CDR3 length equals 13 residues. The CDR3 sequence: CASSLFRDSEAFF. CDR3 DNA sequence: TGTGCCAGCAGTCTATTCCGGGACAGCGAAGCTTTCTTT.

The rearrangement uses TRBV12-3 or TRBV12-4 and TRBJ2-7, with 8 positions matching TRBD1. This CDR3 spans 11 amino acids. The ends lost 7 bases at V and 7 bases at J; junction bases unmatched: 3. CDR3 sequence reads: CASTQGAEQYF. The CDR3 region has the DNA TGTGCCAGCACTCAGGGGGCGGAGCAGTACTTC.

The J gene is TRBJ2-5, the V gene TRBV6-5, with TRBD2 matching 9 bases. Germline V gene lookup returns CDR1 MNHEY and CDR2 SVGAGI. Trimming removed 0 bases from V and 5 bases from J; junction bases left unmatched: 7. The CDR3 totals 16 residues. CDR3 coding DNA: TGTGCCAGCAGTTACTCATTAGCGGGGGTTATGGAGACCCAGTACTTC. This gives the protein CASSYSLAGVMETQYF.

This clonotype has a handful of counts. Germline is not matched at one junction end, which may reflect a read error. The CDR3 is CASSLGRGRPKPGANVLTF. In nucleotides, the CDR3 is TGTGCTAGCAGCTTGGGCAGGGGGCGACCGAAACCTGGGGCCAACGTCCTGACTTTC. The rearrangement uses TRBV7-7 and TRBJ2-6; TRBD1 aligns across 8 bases. Per germline, CDR1 SSHAT and CDR2 FNYEAQ (reference sequence). This CDR3 has 19 residues.

There are a few counts of this clonotype. The V call is TRBV11-2, the J call TRBJ2-6, with 9 bases identical to TRBD1. The CDR3 covers 18 residues. Losses at the gene ends were 5 bases for V and 3 bases for J; bases not matched to a gene: 11. Germline lookup yields CDR1 SGHAT and CDR2 FQNNGV. The CDR3 bases are TGTGCCAGCAGCCGGGGACAGGGCCTACCGGGTGGGGCCAACGTCCTGACTTTC. Residues: CASSRGQGLPGGANVLTF.

This clonotype was seen a handful of times. The V gene is TRBV7-2, the J gene TRBJ2-5; D ambiguous. The germline CDR1 and CDR2 sequences are SGHTA and FQGNSA. This CDR3 is 15 amino acids long. Between the trimmed V and J ends, which lost 5 bases and 5 bases, there was a span of 18 bases. The CDR3 sequence is CASSPELRDWETQYF. The CDR3 DNA follows: TGTGCCAGCAGCCCCGAGTTGCGAGACTGGGAGACCCAGTACTTC.

This clonotype was counted a few times. The rearrangement uses TRBV6-1 and TRBJ1-2, with 8 bases fitting TRBD1. The CDR3 covers 14 residues. Germline V gene sequence: CDR1 MNHNS, CDR2 SASEGT. J was trimmed by 4 bases and V by 3 bases; bases with no gene match: 4. The CDR3 region has the DNA TGTGCCAGCAGTGACACTGGACAGGGCTATGGCTACACCTTC. It translates to CASSDTGQGYGYTF.

This clonotype was counted a few times. J is TRBJ2-7 and V is TRBV7-2, with TRBD1 as a possible D gene (7 bases). The CDR3 runs to 15 residues. Germline V lookup: CDR1 SGHTA, CDR2 FQGNSA. V lost 0 bases and J lost 5, with 14 bases in between. CDR3 amino acids: CASSLAPGGQDEQYF. The CDR3 coding sequence is TGTGCCAGCAGCTTAGCCCCAGGGGGGCAGGACGAGCAGTACTTC.

CDR3 nucleotides: TGTGCCAGCAGTGGACAAGCGGGAAGGGCAGATACGCAGTATTTT. It specifies CASSGQAGRADTQYF. The chain combines TRBV2 with TRBJ2-3, with TRBD2 identical over 7 bases. The germline V gene has CDR1 SNHLY and CDR2 FYNNEI. Trimming took 4 bases from V and 4 from J; bases not matched to a gene: 8. The CDR3 consists of 15 residues.

The chain combines TRBV6-5 with TRBJ1-1, with TRBD1 matching 7 bases. The CDR3 has 15 residues. The junction had 10 bases not matched to a gene; V was cut back by 5 bases and J by 4 bases. The germline gives CDR1 MNHEY, CDR2 SVGAGI. The CDR3 DNA reads TGTGCCAGCAGTCCCCCCAGGGGGGAGGGCACTGAAGCTTTCTTT. This codes for CASSPPRGEGTEAFF.

V and J are TRBV7-2 and TRBJ1-2; D unclear. CDR1 and CDR2 from the germline V gene are SGHTA and FQGNSA. The CDR3 runs to 13 residues. V was cut by 1 base and J by 3 bases, with 6 bases left in between. CDR3 amino acids: CASSLVTDYGYTF. CDR3 bases: TGTGCCAGCAGCTTAGTCACGGACTATGGCTACACCTTC.

This rearrangement joins TRBV7-9 to TRBJ2-5; 8 bases map to TRBD1. After removal of 5 bases from V and 4 bases from J, the junction contained 6 bases not matched to a gene. Germline V gene data show CDR1 as SEHNR and CDR2 as FQNEAQ (reference sequence). This CDR3 region has 14 residues. CDR3: CASSLRQGLETQYF. The DNA for the CDR3 is TGTGCCAGCAGCCTTAGACAGGGGTTAGAGACCCAGTACTTC.

This chain uses TRBV6-5 with TRBJ1-1; no clear D. The CDR3 loop spans 13 amino acids. V lost 8 bases, J lost 4 bases, and 14 bases lay in between. Germline assignment: CDR1 MNHEY and CDR2 SVGAGI. CDR3 region: CASYQAAPTEAFF. The CDR3 nucleotides are TGTGCCAGCTACCAGGCAGCCCCCACTGAAGCTTTCTTT.

This sequence joins TRBV12-3 or TRBV12-4 and TRBJ1-5; 7 bases fit TRBD1. Trimming cost V 5 bases and J 6 bases; bases outside gene matches: 7. The CDR3 is 14 amino acids. This CDR3 reads CASSKGAGGQPQHF. The CDR3 region has the DNA TGTGCCAGCAGTAAGGGGGCAGGGGGTCAGCCCCAGCATTTT.

The rearrangement links TRBV15 to TRBJ1-4; D remains unclear. The CDR3 runs 15 residues. The V gene lost 0 bases and the J gene lost 2 bases, with 7 bases spanning the gap. Germline V lookup: CDR1 LNHNV, CDR2 YYDKDF (reference sequence). CDR3 in amino acids: CATSRDPVTNEKLFF. The CDR3 bases are TGTGCCACCAGCAGAGATCCGGTTACTAATGAAAAACTGTTTTTT.

In this sample, this clonotype turned up a few times. The chain links TRBV7-9 to TRBJ2-1, with D possibly called TRBD1 or TRBD2 (5 bases each). The V gene lost 5 bases and the J gene lost 6 bases, with 14 bases spanning the gap. This CDR3 comprises 14 residues. Germline V lookup: CDR1 SEHNR, CDR2 FQNEAQ (reference sequence). CDR3 sequence reads: CASSARDGRNEQFF. The CDR3 nucleotides read TGTGCCAGCAGCGCCCGGGACGGTCGCAATGAGCAGTTCTTC.

V gene TRBV7-2 combines with J gene TRBJ1-2, with D uncertain. CDR3 length: 12 amino acids. In germline, CDR1 is SGHTA, CDR2 FQGNSA. V dropped 5 bases and J dropped 12 bases, with 16 bases sitting between them. DNA for the CDR3: TGTGCCAGCAGCCCCAGTCAAGGTCTGCACACCTTC. This gives the protein CASSPSQGLHTF.

The J gene is TRBJ1-5, the V gene TRBV6-1; 8 nucleotides line up with TRBD1. The germline V gene encodes CDR1 MNHNS and CDR2 SASEGT. J gave up 7 bases and V 3 bases, and 5 bases lay outside the gene matches. The CDR3 runs 14 residues. In DNA form, the CDR3 reads TGTGCCAGCAGTGACAGGACAGGGCGGCAGCCCCAGCATTTT. Translated: CASSDRTGRQPQHF.

CDR3: CASSYRGRDEQYF. The CDR3 coding sequence is TGTGCCAGTAGTTACAGGGGGCGCGACGAGCAGTACTTC. The chain uses TRBV19 and TRBJ2-7; 9 bases fit TRBD1. The J segment lost 5 bases and the V segment lost 5 bases, leaving 4 bases of the junction unmatched. The length of the CDR3 is 13 residues. Germline-derived CDR1 and CDR2 are LNHDA and SQIVND (reference sequence). Looking up the rest from reference TRBV19 and TRBJ2-7 gives the full variable domain: DGGITQSPKYLFRKEGQNVTLSCEQNLNHDAMYWYRQDPGQGLRLIYYSQIVNDFQKGDIAEGYSVSREKKESFPLTVTSAQKNPTAFYLCASSYRGRDEQYFGPGTRLTVT.

This chain links TRBV12-3 or TRBV12-4 with TRBJ2-1; a possible D gene is TRBD2 (5 bases). The CDR3 spans 15 residues. The V end was cut by 2 bases, the J end by 5 bases, with 13 bases between. The CDR3 protein is CASSLTPARDNEQFF. The CDR3, as DNA: TGTGCCAGCAGTTTAACCCCTGCGAGGGACAATGAGCAGTTCTTC.

The chain has TRBV7-2 and TRBJ1-6; no clear D gene. This CDR3 has 14 amino acids. Trimming cost V 0 bases and J 9 bases, with 9 bases left between them. Germline V gene lookup returns CDR1 SGHTA and CDR2 FQGNSA. This CDR3 reads CASSLAHPVSPLHF. DNA of the CDR3: TGTGCCAGCAGCTTAGCGCACCCGGTTTCACCCCTCCACTTT.

This clonotype was counted a single time. V is TRBV27 and J is TRBJ2-5; D ambiguous. The V gene's germline CDR1 is MNHEY and CDR2 SMNVEV (reference sequence). Trimming took 6 bases from V and 6 from J, leaving 14 bases between them. The CDR3 runs 13 residues. The CDR3 reads CASSPKGKKTQYF. As DNA, the CDR3 is TGTGCCAGCAGCCCAAAGGGAAAAAAGACCCAGTACTTC.

This clonotype has only a few counts. The chain recombines TRBV5-4 with TRBJ1-2; 8 bases match TRBD1. Germline V gene lookup returns CDR1 SGHNT and CDR2 YYREEE (reference sequence). With V trimmed by 4 bases and J by 8 bases, 10 bases remained unmatched. The CDR3 is 14 residues long. The CDR3 is CASSQGRDRFGYTF. Here the CDR3 DNA reads TGTGCCAGCAGCCAAGGACGGGACAGGTTCGGCTACACCTTC.

This clonotype was detected once. The chain links TRBV12-3 or TRBV12-4 to TRBJ2-1; D call uncertain. Trimming left V 2 bases short and J 10 bases short, with 6 bases between. This CDR3 comprises 11 residues. CDR3 in amino acids: CASSLWPEQFF. CDR3 nucleotide sequence: TGTGCCAGCAGTTTATGGCCGGAGCAGTTCTTC.